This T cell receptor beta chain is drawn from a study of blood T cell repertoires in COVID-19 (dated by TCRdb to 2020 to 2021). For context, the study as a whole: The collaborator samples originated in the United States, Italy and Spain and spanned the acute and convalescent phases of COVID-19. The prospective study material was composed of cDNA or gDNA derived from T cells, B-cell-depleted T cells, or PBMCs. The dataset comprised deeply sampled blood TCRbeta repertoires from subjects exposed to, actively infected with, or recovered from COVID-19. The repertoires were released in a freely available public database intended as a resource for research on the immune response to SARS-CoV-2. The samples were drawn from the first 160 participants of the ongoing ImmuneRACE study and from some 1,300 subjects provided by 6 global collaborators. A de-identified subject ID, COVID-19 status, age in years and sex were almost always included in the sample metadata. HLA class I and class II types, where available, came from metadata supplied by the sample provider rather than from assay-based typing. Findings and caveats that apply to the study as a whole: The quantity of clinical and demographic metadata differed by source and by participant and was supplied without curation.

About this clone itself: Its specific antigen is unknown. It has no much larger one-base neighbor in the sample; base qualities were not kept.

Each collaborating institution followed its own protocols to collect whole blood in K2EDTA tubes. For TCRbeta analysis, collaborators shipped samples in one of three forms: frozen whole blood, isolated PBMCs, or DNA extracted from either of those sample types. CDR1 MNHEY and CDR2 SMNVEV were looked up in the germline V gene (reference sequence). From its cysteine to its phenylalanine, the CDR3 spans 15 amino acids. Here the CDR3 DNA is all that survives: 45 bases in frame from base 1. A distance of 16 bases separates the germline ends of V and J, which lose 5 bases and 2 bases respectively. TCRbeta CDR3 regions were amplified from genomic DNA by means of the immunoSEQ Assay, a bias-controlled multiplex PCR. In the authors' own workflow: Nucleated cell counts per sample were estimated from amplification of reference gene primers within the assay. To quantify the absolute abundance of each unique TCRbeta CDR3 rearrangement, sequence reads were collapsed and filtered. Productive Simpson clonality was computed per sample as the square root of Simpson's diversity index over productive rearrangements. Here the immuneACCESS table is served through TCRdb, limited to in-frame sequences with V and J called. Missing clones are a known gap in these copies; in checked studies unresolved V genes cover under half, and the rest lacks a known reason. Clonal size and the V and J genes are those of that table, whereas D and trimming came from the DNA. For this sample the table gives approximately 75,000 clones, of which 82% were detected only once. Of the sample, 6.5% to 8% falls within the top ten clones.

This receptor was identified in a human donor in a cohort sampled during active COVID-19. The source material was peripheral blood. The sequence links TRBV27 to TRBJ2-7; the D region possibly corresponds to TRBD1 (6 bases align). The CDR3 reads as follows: CASSPQGPYAYEQYF. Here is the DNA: TGTGCCAGCAGTCCCCAGGGGCCCTACGCCTACGAGCAGTACTTC.